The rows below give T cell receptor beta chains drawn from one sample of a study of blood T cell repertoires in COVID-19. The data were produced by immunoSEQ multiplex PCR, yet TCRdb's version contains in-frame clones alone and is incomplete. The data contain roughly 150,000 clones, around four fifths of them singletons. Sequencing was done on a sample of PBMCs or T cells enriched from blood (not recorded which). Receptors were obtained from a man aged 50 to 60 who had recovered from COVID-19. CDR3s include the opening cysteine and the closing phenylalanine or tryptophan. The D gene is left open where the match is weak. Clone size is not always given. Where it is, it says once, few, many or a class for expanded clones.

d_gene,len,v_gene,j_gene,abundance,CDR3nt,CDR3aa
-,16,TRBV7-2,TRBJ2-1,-,TGTGCCAGCAGCTTAGCCGCGGCTAGCTCCTACAATGAGCAGTTCTTC,CASSLAAASSYNEQFF
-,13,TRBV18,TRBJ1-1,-,TGTGCCAGCCACGCCCGCGGGAACACTGAAGCTTTCTTT,CASHARGNTEAFF
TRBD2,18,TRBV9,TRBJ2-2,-,TGTGCCAGCAGCGTCTTAGCGGGGGGCCAGTCGGGCACCGGGGAGCTGTTTTTT,CASSVLAGGQSGTGELFF
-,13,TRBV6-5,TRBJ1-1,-,TGTGCCAGCAGTTACGACAGGCTCACTGAAGCTTTCTTT,CASSYDRLTEAFF
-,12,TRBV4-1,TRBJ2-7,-,TGCGCCGGTGGGGAGGAGCGTTACGAGCAGTACTTC,CAGGEERYEQYF
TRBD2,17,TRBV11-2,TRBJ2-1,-,TGTGCCAGCAGCTTAGATCTGGTGACTAGCGGTCTAGGTGAGCAGTTCTTC,CASSLDLVTSGLGEQFF
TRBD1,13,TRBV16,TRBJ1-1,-,TGTGCCAGCAACCGGGACAGGAACACTGAAGCTTTCTTT,CASNRDRNTEAFF
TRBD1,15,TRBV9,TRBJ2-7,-,TGTGCCAGCAGCGCCCGGACAGGGGATGGGTACGAGCAGTACTTC,CASSARTGDGYEQYF
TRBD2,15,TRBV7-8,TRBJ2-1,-,TGTGCCAGCAGCTTGACCCTAGCGGGGGGGCTTGAGCAGTTCTTC,CASSLTLAGGLEQFF
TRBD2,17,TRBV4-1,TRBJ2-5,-,TGCGCCAGCAGCCAAGAGACTAGCGGGGGGTTCCAAGAGACCCAGTACTTC,CASSQETSGGFQETQYF
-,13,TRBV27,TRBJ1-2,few,TGTGCCAGCAGTTTACAGGCTTACTATGGCTACACCTTC,CASSLQAYYGYTF
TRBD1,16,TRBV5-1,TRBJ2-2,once,TGCGCCAGCAATTACCGGCAGGGGGTAGGCACCGGGGAGCTGTTTTTT,CASNYRQGVGTGELFF
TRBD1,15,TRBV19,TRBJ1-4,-,TGTGCCAGTAGTTCATCCGGGACAGGGGGAGAAAAACTGTTTTTT,CASSSSGTGGEKLFF